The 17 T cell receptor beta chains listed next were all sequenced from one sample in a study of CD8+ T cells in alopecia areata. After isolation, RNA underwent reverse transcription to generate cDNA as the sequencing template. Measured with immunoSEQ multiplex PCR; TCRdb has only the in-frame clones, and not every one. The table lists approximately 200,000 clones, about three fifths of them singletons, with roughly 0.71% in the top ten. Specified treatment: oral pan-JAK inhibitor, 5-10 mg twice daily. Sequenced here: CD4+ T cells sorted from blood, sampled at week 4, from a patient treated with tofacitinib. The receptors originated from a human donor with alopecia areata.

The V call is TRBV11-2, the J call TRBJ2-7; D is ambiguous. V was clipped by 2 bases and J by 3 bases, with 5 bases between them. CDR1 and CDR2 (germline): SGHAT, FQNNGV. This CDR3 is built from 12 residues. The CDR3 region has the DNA TGTGCCAGCAGCTTACACAACTACGAGCAGTACTTC. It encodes CASSLHNYEQYF.

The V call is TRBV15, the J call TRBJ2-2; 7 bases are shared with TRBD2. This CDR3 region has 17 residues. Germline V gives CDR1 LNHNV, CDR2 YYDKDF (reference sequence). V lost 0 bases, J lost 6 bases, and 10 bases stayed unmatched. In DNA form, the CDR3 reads TGTGCCACCAGCAGAGATCCGGGGGGAGGAGGTCCCGGGGAGCTGTTTTTT. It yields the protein CATSRDPGGGGPGELFF.

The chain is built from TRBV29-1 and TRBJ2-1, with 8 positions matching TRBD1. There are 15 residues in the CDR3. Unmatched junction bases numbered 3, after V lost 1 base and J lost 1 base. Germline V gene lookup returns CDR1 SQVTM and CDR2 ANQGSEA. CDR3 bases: TGCAGCGTTGAAGGTAGACAGGGGTCCTACAATGAGCAGTTCTTC. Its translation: CSVEGRQGSYNEQFF.

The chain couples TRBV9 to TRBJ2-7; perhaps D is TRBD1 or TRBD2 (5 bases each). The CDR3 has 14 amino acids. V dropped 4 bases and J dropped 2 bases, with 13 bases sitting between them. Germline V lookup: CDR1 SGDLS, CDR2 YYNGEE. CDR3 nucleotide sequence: TGTGCCAGCAGCCCCTCTCGAGGGGCCTACGAGCAGTACTTC. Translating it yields CASSPSRGAYEQYF.

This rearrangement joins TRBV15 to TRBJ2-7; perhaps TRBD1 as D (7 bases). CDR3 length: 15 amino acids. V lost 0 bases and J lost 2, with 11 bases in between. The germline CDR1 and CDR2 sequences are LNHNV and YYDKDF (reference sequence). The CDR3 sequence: CATSRDQGGTYEQYF. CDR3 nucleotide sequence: TGTGCCACCAGCAGAGACCAGGGGGGAACCTACGAGCAGTACTTC.

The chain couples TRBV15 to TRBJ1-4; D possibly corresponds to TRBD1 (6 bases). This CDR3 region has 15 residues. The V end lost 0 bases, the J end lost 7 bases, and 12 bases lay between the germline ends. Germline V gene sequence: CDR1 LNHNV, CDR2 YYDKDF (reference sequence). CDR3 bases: TGTGCCACCAGCAGAGATGGAGGGGGTAGTGAAAAACTGTTTTTT. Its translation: CATSRDGGGSEKLFF. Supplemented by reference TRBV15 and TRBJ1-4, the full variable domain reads DAMVIQNPRYQVTQFGKPVTLSCSQTLNHNVMYWYQQKSSQAPKLLFHYYDKDFNNEADTPDNFQSRRPNTSFCFLDIRSPGLGDTAMYLCATSRDGGGSEKLFFGSGTQLSVL.

CDR3 residues: CASSFLAVPDTQYF. The CDR3 nucleotides read TGCGCCAGCAGCTTTCTTGCGGTTCCAGATACGCAGTATTTT. The rearrangement joins TRBV5-1 to TRBJ2-3, with no clear D. CDR1 and CDR2 from the germline V gene are SGHRS and YFSETQ. This CDR3 is built from 14 residues. Deletions cut 2 bases from V and 4 bases from J, with 11 bases between.

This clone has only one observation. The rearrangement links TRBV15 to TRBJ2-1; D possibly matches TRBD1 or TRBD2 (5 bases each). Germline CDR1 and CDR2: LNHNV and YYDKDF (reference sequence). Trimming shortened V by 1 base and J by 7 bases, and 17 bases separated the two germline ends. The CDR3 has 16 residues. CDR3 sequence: CATSRGGGAQRNEQFF. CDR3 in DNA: TGTGCCACCAGCAGAGGGGGTGGGGCCCAGCGGAATGAGCAGTTCTTC.

The CDR3 nucleotides read TGCAGCGTTGAAGACAGGGCCTACGAGCAGTACTTC. Translated: CSVEDRAYEQYF. V and J are TRBV29-1 and TRBJ2-7; D might be TRBD1 (5 bases). CDR3 length: 12 amino acids. V lost 0 bases and J lost 2, with 5 bases in between. Looked up from germline, CDR1 is SQVTM and CDR2 is ANQGSEA.

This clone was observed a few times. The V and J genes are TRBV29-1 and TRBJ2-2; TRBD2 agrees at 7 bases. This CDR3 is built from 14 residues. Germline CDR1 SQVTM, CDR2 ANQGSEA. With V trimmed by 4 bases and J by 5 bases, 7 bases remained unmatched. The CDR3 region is CSVVGRAGTGELFF. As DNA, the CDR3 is TGCAGCGTTGTTGGGAGGGCCGGAACCGGGGAGCTGTTTTTT.

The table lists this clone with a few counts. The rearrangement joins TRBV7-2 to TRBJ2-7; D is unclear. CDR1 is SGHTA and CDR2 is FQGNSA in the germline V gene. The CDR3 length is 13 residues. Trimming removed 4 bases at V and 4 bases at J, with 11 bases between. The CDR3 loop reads CASSSDGRYEQYF. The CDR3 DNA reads TGTGCCAGCAGCTCCGATGGACGGTACGAGCAGTACTTC.

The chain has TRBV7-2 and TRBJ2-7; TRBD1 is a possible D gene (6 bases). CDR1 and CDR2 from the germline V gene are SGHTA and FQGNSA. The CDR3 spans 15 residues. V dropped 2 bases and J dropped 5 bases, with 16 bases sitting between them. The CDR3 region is CASSLWSGQNHEQYF. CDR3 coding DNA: TGTGCCAGCAGCTTATGGTCGGGACAAAACCACGAGCAGTACTTC.

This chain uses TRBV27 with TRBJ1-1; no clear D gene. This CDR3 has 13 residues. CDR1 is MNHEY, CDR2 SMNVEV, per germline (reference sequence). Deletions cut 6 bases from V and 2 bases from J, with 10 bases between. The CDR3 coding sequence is TGTGCCAGCAGATTTAGAGTAAACACTGAAGCTTTCTTT. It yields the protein CASRFRVNTEAFF.

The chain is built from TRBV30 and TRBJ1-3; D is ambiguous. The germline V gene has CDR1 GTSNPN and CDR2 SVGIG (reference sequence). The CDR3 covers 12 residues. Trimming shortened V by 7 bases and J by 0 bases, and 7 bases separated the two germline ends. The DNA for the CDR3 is TGTGCCTCGACGAGCTCTGGAAACACCATATATTTT. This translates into CASTSSGNTIYF.

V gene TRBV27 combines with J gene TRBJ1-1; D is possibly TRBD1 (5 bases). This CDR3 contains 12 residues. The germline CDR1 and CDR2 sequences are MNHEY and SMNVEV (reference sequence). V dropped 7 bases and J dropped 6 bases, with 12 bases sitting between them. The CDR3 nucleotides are TGTGCCAGCACAACCCGGGGGGCTGAAGCTTTCTTT. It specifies CASTTRGAEAFF.

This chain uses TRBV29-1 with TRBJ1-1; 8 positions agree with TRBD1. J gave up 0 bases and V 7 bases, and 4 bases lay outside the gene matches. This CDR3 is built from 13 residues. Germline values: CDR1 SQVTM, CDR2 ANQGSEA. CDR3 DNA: TGCAGCGCACGGACAGGGCTGAACACTGAAGCTTTCTTT. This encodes CSARTGLNTEAFF.

CDR3 coding DNA: TGTGCCAGCAACTCTCTCATCTCTGCTGTCGGGTCGGGGGAGCTGTTTTTT. It encodes CASNSLISAVGSGELFF. The chain joins TRBV11-1 to TRBJ2-2, with D hard to call. The germline V gene encodes CDR1 SGHAT and CDR2 FQDESV (reference sequence). The CDR3 loop spans 17 amino acids. Deletions cut 7 bases from V and 8 bases from J, with 26 bases between. Complete variable domain (other parts from reference TRBV11-1 and TRBJ2-2): EAEVAQSPRYKITEKSQAVAFWCDPISGHATLYWYRQILGQGPELLVQFQDESVVDDSQLPKDRFSAERLKGVDSTLKIQPAELGDSAMYLCASNSLISAVGSGELFFGEGSRLTVL.